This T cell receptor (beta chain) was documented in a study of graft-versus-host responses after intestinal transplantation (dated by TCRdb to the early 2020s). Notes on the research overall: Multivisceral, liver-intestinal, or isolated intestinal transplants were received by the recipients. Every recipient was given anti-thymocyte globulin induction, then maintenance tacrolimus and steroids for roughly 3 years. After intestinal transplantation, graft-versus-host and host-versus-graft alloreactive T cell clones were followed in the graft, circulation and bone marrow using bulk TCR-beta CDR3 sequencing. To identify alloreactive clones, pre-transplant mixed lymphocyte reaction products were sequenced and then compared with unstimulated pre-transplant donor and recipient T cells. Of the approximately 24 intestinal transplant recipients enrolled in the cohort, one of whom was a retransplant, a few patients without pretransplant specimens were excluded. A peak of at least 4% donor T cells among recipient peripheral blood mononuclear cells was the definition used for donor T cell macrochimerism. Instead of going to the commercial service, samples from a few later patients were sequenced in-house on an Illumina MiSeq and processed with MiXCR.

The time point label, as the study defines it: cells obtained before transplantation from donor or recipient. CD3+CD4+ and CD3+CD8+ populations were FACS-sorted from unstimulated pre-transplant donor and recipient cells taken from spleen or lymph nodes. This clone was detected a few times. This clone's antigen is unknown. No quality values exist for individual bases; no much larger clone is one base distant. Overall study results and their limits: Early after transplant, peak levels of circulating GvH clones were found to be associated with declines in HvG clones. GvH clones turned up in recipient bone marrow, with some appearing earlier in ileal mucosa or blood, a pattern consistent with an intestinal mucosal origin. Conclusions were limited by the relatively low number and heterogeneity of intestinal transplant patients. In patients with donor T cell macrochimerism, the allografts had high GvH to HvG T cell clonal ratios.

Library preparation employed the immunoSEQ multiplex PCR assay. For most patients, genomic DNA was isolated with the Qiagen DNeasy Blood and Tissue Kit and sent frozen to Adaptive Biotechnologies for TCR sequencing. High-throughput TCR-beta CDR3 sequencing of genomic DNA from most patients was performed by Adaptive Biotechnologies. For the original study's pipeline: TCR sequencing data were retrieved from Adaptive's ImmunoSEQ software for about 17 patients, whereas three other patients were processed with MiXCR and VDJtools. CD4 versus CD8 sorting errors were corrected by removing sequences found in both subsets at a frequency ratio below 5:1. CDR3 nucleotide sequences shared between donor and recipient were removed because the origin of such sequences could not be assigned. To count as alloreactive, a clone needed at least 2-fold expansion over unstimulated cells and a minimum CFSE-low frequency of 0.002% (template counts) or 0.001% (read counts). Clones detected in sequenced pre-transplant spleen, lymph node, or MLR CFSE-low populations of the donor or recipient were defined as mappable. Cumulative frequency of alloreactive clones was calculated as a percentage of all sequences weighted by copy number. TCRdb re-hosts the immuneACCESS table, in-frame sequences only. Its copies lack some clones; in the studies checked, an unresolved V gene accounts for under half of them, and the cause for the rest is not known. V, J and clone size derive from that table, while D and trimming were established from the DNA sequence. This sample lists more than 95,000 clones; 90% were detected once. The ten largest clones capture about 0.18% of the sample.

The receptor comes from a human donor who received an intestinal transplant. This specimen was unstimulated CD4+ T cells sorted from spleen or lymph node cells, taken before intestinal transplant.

The nucleotide sequence is given as TGTGCCAGCAGCTTAAGCCAGGGTGTTCCTGGGGCCAACGTCCTGACTTTC. It encodes CASSLSQGVPGANVLTF. The sequence is built from TRBV13 and TRBJ2-6; TRBD1 might be the D gene, on 5 matching bases. The CDR3 holds 17 amino acids from the cysteine to the phenylalanine. Of all the DNA, just the CDR3 is kept, 51 bases in frame from base 1. From a lookup of the germline V gene (reference sequence), CDR1 and CDR2 are PRHDT and FYEKMQ. A distance of 13 bases separates the germline ends of V and J, which lose 2 bases and 2 bases respectively. The CDR3, completed at both ends by the reference TRBV13 and TRBJ2-6 genes, gives the full variable domain AAGVIQSPRHLIKEKRETATLKCYPIPRHDTVYWYQQGPGQDPQFLISFYEKMQSDKGSIPDRFSAQQFSDYHSELNMSSLELGDSALYFCASSLSQGVPGANVLTFGAGSRLTVL.